This is a list of T cell receptor beta chains from one sample in a study of cytomegalovirus exposure and HLA in healthy donors. The repertoire was sequenced with immunoSEQ multiplex PCR; TCRdb's copy has only in-frame clones and lacks some. The table records some 140,000 clones, roughly 85% of them present only once. The sequencing input was PBMCs. These receptors were collected from a man in his forties in good health and CMV-seropositive. The CDR3 runs from the conserved cysteine through the conserved F or W. The order of the fields is clone size, D gene, V gene, J gene, CDR3 protein, CDR3 DNA. D genes are given only for firm matches. Clone size is given for some rows only: seen once, a few or many times, or a class if the clone is expanded.

abundance: once
d_gene: NA
v_gene: TRBV5-1
j_gene: TRBJ2-3
CDR3aa: CASSLGDWGTDTQYF
CDR3nt: TGCGCCAGCAGCTTGGGGGACTGGGGCACAGATACGCAGTATTTT

abundance: NA
d_gene: NA
v_gene: TRBV29-1
j_gene: TRBJ2-4
CDR3aa: CSVVGADRAKNIQYF
CDR3nt: TGCAGCGTTGTTGGAGCAGACCGGGCCAAAAACATTCAGTACTTC

abundance: few
d_gene: TRBD2
v_gene: TRBV7-6
j_gene: TRBJ2-1
CDR3aa: CASSSSGRAGGEQFF
CDR3nt: TGTGCCAGCAGCTCTAGCGGGAGGGCGGGAGGTGAGCAGTTCTTC

abundance: NA
d_gene: TRBD1
v_gene: TRBV30
j_gene: TRBJ2-7
CDR3aa: CAWGTGASYEQYF
CDR3nt: TGTGCCTGGGGGACAGGGGCGTCATACGAGCAGTACTTC

abundance: NA
d_gene: NA
v_gene: TRBV15
j_gene: TRBJ2-7
CDR3aa: CATSIREFPYEQYF
CDR3nt: TGTGCCACCAGCATTCGAGAGTTTCCCTACGAGCAGTACTTC

abundance: NA
d_gene: NA
v_gene: TRBV7-9
j_gene: TRBJ2-1
CDR3aa: CASSTWTGYNEQFF
CDR3nt: TGTGCCAGCAGCACGTGGACTGGGTACAATGAGCAGTTCTTC

abundance: NA
d_gene: NA
v_gene: TRBV29-1
j_gene: TRBJ2-7
CDR3aa: CSVGATGSPSSYEQYF
CDR3nt: TGCAGCGTCGGAGCTACCGGGTCCCCATCATCCTACGAGCAGTACTTC

abundance: NA
d_gene: NA
v_gene: TRBV15
j_gene: TRBJ1-4
CDR3aa: CATSRVRQYNEKLFF
CDR3nt: TGTGCCACCAGCAGAGTACGACAGTATAATGAAAAACTGTTTTTT

abundance: NA
d_gene: TRBD2
v_gene: TRBV5-6
j_gene: TRBJ2-1
CDR3aa: CASSLGLAGLREQFF
CDR3nt: TGTGCCAGCAGCTTGGGACTAGCGGGATTACGTGAGCAGTTCTTC

abundance: NA
d_gene: TRBD1
v_gene: TRBV5-4
j_gene: TRBJ1-2
CDR3aa: CASSLREKGQGATYGYTF
CDR3nt: TGTGCCAGCAGCTTGAGAGAGAAGGGACAGGGGGCTACCTATGGCTACACCTTC

abundance: NA
d_gene: TRBD1
v_gene: TRBV10-3
j_gene: TRBJ1-6
CDR3aa: CAISDRTGESSPLHF
CDR3nt: TGTGCCATCAGCGATCGGACAGGAGAGAGCTCACCCCTCCACTTT

abundance: NA
d_gene: NA
v_gene: TRBV6-5
j_gene: TRBJ2-5
CDR3aa: CASSLGSQETQYF
CDR3nt: TGTGCCAGCAGTTTGGGCAGCCAAGAGACCCAGTACTTC

abundance: NA
d_gene: TRBD1
v_gene: TRBV4-2
j_gene: TRBJ1-5
CDR3aa: CASSPDRGREQPQHF
CDR3nt: TGTGCCAGCAGCCCCGACAGGGGGCGCGAACAGCCCCAGCATTTT

abundance: NA
d_gene: TRBD2
v_gene: TRBV19
j_gene: TRBJ2-5
CDR3aa: CASSGLARQETQYF
CDR3nt: TGTGCCAGTAGTGGACTAGCGCGTCAAGAGACCCAGTACTTC

abundance: NA
d_gene: NA
v_gene: TRBV18
j_gene: TRBJ2-5
CDR3aa: CASSPLSREETQYF
CDR3nt: TGTGCCAGCTCACCACTCAGCCGGGAGGAGACCCAGTACTTC

abundance: few
d_gene: TRBD2
v_gene: TRBV13
j_gene: TRBJ2-7
CDR3aa: CASSLGGRGYEQYF
CDR3nt: TGTGCCAGCAGCTTAGGCGGGAGGGGCTACGAGCAGTACTTC

abundance: few
d_gene: TRBD1
v_gene: TRBV28
j_gene: TRBJ2-1
CDR3aa: CASSLYLQGAYNEQFF
CDR3nt: TGTGCCAGCAGTTTGTATCTACAGGGGGCCTACAATGAGCAGTTCTTC

abundance: NA
d_gene: NA
v_gene: TRBV4-1
j_gene: TRBJ2-7
CDR3aa: CASSQEDRNYEQYF
CDR3nt: TGCGCCAGCAGCCAAGAAGACAGAAATTACGAGCAGTACTTC

abundance: NA
d_gene: TRBD2
v_gene: TRBV5-4
j_gene: TRBJ2-2
CDR3aa: CASSFRLAGETGELFF
CDR3nt: TGTGCCAGCAGCTTCCGCCTAGCGGGAGAAACCGGGGAGCTGTTTTTT

abundance: NA
d_gene: NA
v_gene: TRBV7-8
j_gene: TRBJ2-7
CDR3aa: CASSFSEGGSYEQYF
CDR3nt: TGTGCCAGCAGCTTTAGTGAGGGAGGCTCCTACGAGCAGTACTTC

abundance: NA
d_gene: NA
v_gene: TRBV20-1
j_gene: TRBJ2-7
CDR3aa: CSASYASEQYF
CDR3nt: TGCAGTGCCTCCTATGCTAGTGAGCAGTACTTC

abundance: NA
d_gene: NA
v_gene: TRBV29-1
j_gene: TRBJ1-1
CDR3aa: CSVDGGSNTEAFF
CDR3nt: TGCAGCGTTGATGGAGGAAGCAACACTGAAGCTTTCTTT

abundance: NA
d_gene: TRBD1
v_gene: TRBV10-3
j_gene: TRBJ1-3
CDR3aa: CAISRDRDSGNTIYF
CDR3nt: TGTGCCATCAGTAGGGACAGGGACTCTGGAAACACCATATATTTT

abundance: NA
d_gene: NA
v_gene: TRBV5-1
j_gene: TRBJ1-1
CDR3aa: CASSFPQGLNTEAFF
CDR3nt: TGCGCCAGCAGCTTCCCACAGGGATTGAACACTGAAGCTTTCTTT

abundance: NA
d_gene: NA
v_gene: TRBV19
j_gene: TRBJ2-7
CDR3aa: CASSMGDTPAYEQYF
CDR3nt: TGTGCCAGTAGTATGGGGGACACTCCCGCCTACGAGCAGTACTTC

abundance: NA
d_gene: NA
v_gene: TRBV6-6
j_gene: TRBJ2-5
CDR3aa: CASSSPGFVTQYF
CDR3nt: TGTGCCAGCAGTTCCCCAGGGTTTGTGACCCAGTACTTC

abundance: NA
d_gene: NA
v_gene: TRBV28
j_gene: TRBJ1-5
CDR3aa: CASSLWQTDSNQPQHF
CDR3nt: TGTGCCAGCAGTTTATGGCAGACTGATAGCAATCAGCCCCAGCATTTT

abundance: NA
d_gene: TRBD1
v_gene: TRBV27
j_gene: TRBJ1-2
CDR3aa: CASSSTGFGYGYTF
CDR3nt: TGTGCCAGCAGTTCGACAGGGTTCGGGTATGGCTACACCTTC

abundance: NA
d_gene: TRBD1
v_gene: TRBV30
j_gene: TRBJ1-5
CDR3aa: CAWSPKGQGSSQPQHF
CDR3nt: TGCGCCTGGAGCCCGAAGGGACAGGGGTCATCTCAGCCCCAGCATTTT

abundance: NA
d_gene: NA
v_gene: TRBV18
j_gene: TRBJ2-5
CDR3aa: CATQFGASQETQYF
CDR3nt: TGTGCCACGCAATTTGGGGCTTCTCAAGAGACCCAGTACTTC

abundance: few
d_gene: NA
v_gene: TRBV19
j_gene: TRBJ1-5
CDR3aa: CASSPSLNQPQHF
CDR3nt: TGTGCCAGTAGTCCGTCACTGAATCAGCCCCAGCATTTT

abundance: NA
d_gene: NA
v_gene: TRBV21-1
j_gene: TRBJ2-1
CDR3aa: CASSKDDGEEDNEQFF
CDR3nt: TGTGCCAGCAGCAAGGATGATGGGGAGGAGGACAATGAGCAGTTCTTC

abundance: NA
d_gene: NA
v_gene: TRBV15
j_gene: TRBJ1-6
CDR3aa: CATGQRNSPLHF
CDR3nt: TGTGCCACCGGACAGAGGAATTCACCCCTCCACTTT

abundance: NA
d_gene: NA
v_gene: TRBV7-9
j_gene: TRBJ2-6
CDR3aa: CSSSHDFSGANVLTF
CDR3nt: TGTTCCAGCAGCCACGACTTCTCTGGGGCCAACGTCCTGACTTTC

abundance: NA
d_gene: NA
v_gene: TRBV9
j_gene: TRBJ2-7
CDR3aa: CASSVGLGYEQYF
CDR3nt: TGTGCCAGCAGCGTAGGACTTGGGTACGAGCAGTACTTC

abundance: few
d_gene: TRBD1
v_gene: TRBV29-1
j_gene: TRBJ1-1
CDR3aa: CSGIRDRETEAFF
CDR3nt: TGCAGCGGGATCCGGGACAGGGAAACTGAAGCTTTCTTT

abundance: NA
d_gene: NA
v_gene: TRBV27
j_gene: TRBJ1-4
CDR3aa: CASSLDLLGGEKLFF
CDR3nt: TGTGCCAGCAGTTTAGATCTGTTGGGGGGAGAAAAACTGTTTTTT

abundance: NA
d_gene: TRBD1
v_gene: TRBV5-1
j_gene: TRBJ2-7
CDR3aa: CASSAPGQGYEQYF
CDR3nt: TGCGCCAGCAGCGCACCGGGACAGGGCTACGAGCAGTACTTC

abundance: NA
d_gene: NA
v_gene: TRBV18
j_gene: TRBJ1-2
CDR3aa: CASSPPGLQTYGYTF
CDR3nt: TGTGCCAGCTCACCCCCGGGACTACAGACCTATGGCTACACCTTC

abundance: NA
d_gene: NA
v_gene: TRBV5-1
j_gene: TRBJ2-7
CDR3aa: CASSTPEEAPSYEQYF
CDR3nt: TGCGCCAGCAGCACCCCCGAGGAGGCCCCCTCCTACGAGCAGTACTTC

abundance: NA
d_gene: NA
v_gene: TRBV7-9
j_gene: TRBJ2-2
CDR3aa: CASSLAGGETGELFF
CDR3nt: TGTGCCAGCAGCTTAGCAGGGGGTGAGACCGGGGAGCTGTTTTTT

abundance: NA
d_gene: NA
v_gene: TRBV10-3
j_gene: TRBJ1-3
CDR3aa: CAISVEGGNTIYF
CDR3nt: TGTGCCATCAGTGTGGAGGGGGGAAACACCATATATTTT

abundance: once
d_gene: NA
v_gene: TRBV13
j_gene: TRBJ2-7
CDR3aa: CASSLVGGSYEQYF
CDR3nt: TGCGCCAGCAGCTTAGTGGGGGGATCCTACGAGCAGTACTTC

abundance: NA
d_gene: TRBD1
v_gene: TRBV6-1
j_gene: TRBJ2-7
CDR3aa: CASSWTGEYAEQYF
CDR3nt: TGTGCCAGCAGTTGGACAGGGGAATATGCCGAGCAGTACTTC

abundance: NA
d_gene: TRBD1
v_gene: TRBV7-6
j_gene: TRBJ2-7
CDR3aa: CASSDTGTGRYEQYF
CDR3nt: TGTGCCAGCAGCGACACCGGGACAGGGAGGTACGAGCAGTACTTC

abundance: once
d_gene: TRBD1
v_gene: TRBV29-1
j_gene: TRBJ1-5
CDR3aa: CSVRDRGDSNQPQHF
CDR3nt: TGCAGCGTTCGGGACAGGGGAGATAGCAATCAGCCCCAGCATTTT

abundance: NA
d_gene: TRBD2
v_gene: TRBV5-1
j_gene: TRBJ2-1
CDR3aa: CASSSNLLANSYNEQFF
CDR3nt: TGCGCCAGCAGCTCCAACCTACTAGCGAATTCCTACAATGAGCAGTTCTTC

abundance: NA
d_gene: NA
v_gene: TRBV4-2
j_gene: TRBJ2-1
CDR3aa: CASSQWEDTYNEQFF
CDR3nt: TGTGCCAGCAGCCAATGGGAGGATACCTACAATGAGCAGTTCTTC

abundance: NA
d_gene: NA
v_gene: TRBV5-4
j_gene: TRBJ2-5
CDR3aa: CASSHGTRGAQETQYF
CDR3nt: TGTGCCAGCAGCCATGGGACCCGCGGGGCTCAAGAGACCCAGTACTTC

abundance: NA
d_gene: TRBD1
v_gene: TRBV11-2
j_gene: TRBJ1-4
CDR3aa: CASSLVAGGEKLFF
CDR3nt: TGTGCCAGCAGCTTGGTGGCAGGGGGGGAAAAACTGTTTTTT

abundance: NA
d_gene: NA
v_gene: TRBV5-4
j_gene: TRBJ1-1
CDR3aa: CASSSLSRGGSEAFF
CDR3nt: TGTGCCAGCAGCTCCCTCTCCCGGGGAGGGTCTGAAGCTTTCTTT

abundance: NA
d_gene: TRBD1
v_gene: TRBV11-1
j_gene: TRBJ1-2
CDR3aa: CASTRGQDYGYTF
CDR3nt: TGTGCCAGCACCAGGGGACAGGACTATGGCTACACCTTC

abundance: NA
d_gene: TRBD2
v_gene: TRBV10-2
j_gene: TRBJ2-3
CDR3aa: CASTLAVATDTQYF
CDR3nt: TGCGCCAGCACGCTAGCGGTTGCCACAGATACGCAGTATTTT

abundance: NA
d_gene: TRBD1
v_gene: TRBV6-1
j_gene: TRBJ1-6
CDR3aa: CASSETGAENSPLHF
CDR3nt: TGTGCCAGCAGTGAAACAGGGGCCGAGAATTCACCCCTCCACTTT

abundance: NA
d_gene: NA
v_gene: TRBV5-1
j_gene: TRBJ2-1
CDR3aa: CASSFGGYNEQFF
CDR3nt: TGCGCCAGCAGCTTTGGAGGGTACAATGAGCAGTTCTTC

abundance: once
d_gene: TRBD1
v_gene: TRBV30
j_gene: TRBJ2-1
CDR3aa: CAWSPGGNEQFF
CDR3nt: TGTGCCTGGAGTCCAGGGGGCAATGAGCAGTTCTTC

abundance: few
d_gene: NA
v_gene: TRBV7-9
j_gene: TRBJ2-7
CDR3aa: CASTQGSSYEQYF
CDR3nt: TGTGCCAGCACCCAGGGGAGCTCCTACGAGCAGTACTTC

abundance: NA
d_gene: NA
v_gene: TRBV23-1
j_gene: TRBJ1-3
CDR3aa: CASSCLRYNSGNTIYF
CDR3nt: TGCGCCAGCAGTTGCCTCAGGTACAATTCTGGAAACACCATATATTTT

abundance: NA
d_gene: TRBD1
v_gene: TRBV29-1
j_gene: TRBJ2-7
CDR3aa: CSVLVTGGSYEQYF
CDR3nt: TGCAGCGTCCTCGTGACAGGGGGCTCCTACGAGCAGTACTTC

abundance: NA
d_gene: NA
v_gene: TRBV11-2
j_gene: TRBJ2-1
CDR3aa: CASSSAARNNEQFF
CDR3nt: TGTGCCAGCAGTTCGGCGGCCCGTAACAATGAGCAGTTCTTC